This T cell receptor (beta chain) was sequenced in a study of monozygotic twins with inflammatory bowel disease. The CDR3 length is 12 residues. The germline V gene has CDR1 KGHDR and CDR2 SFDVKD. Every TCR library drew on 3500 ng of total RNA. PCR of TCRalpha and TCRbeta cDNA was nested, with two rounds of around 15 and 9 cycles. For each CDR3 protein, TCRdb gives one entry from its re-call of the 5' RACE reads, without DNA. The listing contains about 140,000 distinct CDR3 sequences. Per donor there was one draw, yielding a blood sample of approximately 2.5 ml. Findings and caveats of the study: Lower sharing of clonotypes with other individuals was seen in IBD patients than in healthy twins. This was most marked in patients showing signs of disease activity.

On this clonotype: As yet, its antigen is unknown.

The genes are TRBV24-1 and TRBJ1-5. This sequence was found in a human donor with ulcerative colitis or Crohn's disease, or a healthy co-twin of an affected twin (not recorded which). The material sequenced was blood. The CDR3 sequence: CATSDSNQPQHF.